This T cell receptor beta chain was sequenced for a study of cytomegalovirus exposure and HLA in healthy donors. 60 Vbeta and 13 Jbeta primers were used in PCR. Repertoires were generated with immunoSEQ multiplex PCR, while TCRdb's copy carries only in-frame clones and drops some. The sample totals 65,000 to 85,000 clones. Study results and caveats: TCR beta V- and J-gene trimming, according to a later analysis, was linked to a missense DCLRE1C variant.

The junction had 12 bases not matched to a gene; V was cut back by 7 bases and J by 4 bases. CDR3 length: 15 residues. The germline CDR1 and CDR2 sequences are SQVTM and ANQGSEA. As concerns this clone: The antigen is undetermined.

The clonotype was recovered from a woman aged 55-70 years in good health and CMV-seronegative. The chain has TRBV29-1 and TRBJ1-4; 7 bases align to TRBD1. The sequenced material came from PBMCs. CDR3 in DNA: TGCAGCGCTCAAGCCCGACAGGGAAGTAATGAAAAACTGTTTTTT. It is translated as CSAQARQGSNEKLFF.